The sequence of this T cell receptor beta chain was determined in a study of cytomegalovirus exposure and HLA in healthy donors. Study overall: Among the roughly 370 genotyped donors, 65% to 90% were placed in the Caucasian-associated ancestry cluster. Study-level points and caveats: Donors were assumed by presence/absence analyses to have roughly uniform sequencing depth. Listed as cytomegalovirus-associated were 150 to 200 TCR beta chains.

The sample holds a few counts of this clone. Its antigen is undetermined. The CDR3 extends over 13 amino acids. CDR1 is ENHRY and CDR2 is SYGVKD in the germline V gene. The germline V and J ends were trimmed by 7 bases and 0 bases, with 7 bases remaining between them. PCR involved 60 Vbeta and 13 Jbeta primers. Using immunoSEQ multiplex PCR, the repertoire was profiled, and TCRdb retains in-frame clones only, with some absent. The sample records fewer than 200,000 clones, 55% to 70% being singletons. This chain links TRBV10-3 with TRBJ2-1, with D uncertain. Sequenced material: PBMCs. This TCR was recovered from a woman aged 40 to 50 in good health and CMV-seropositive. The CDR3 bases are TGTGCCATCAAGGCAGGCTCCTACAATGAGCAGTTCTTC. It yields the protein CAIKAGSYNEQFF.